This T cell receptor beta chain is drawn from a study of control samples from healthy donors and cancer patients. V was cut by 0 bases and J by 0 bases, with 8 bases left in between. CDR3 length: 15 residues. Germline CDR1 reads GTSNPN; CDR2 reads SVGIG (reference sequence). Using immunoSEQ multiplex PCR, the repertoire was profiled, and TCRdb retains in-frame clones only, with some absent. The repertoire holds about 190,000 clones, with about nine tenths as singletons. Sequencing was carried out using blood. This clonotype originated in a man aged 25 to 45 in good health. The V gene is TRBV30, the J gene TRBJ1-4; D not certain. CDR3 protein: CAWSVRGTTNEKLFF. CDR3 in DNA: TGTGCCTGGAGTGTACGTGGTACAACTAATGAAAAACTGTTTTTT.